This T cell receptor (beta chain) was captured by sequencing in a study of cytomegalovirus exposure and HLA in healthy donors. Whole-study findings and limits: The authors enumerated 164 TCR beta chains as linked to cytomegalovirus. Analyses of presence/absence relied on an assumption of roughly uniform sequencing depth across donors.

V was trimmed by 1 base and J by 5 bases, leaving 9 bases between them. Germline loops: CDR1 SGHAT, CDR2 FQNNGV. The CDR3 covers 13 residues. PCR primers comprised 60 Vbeta and 13 Jbeta primers. This table comes from immunoSEQ multiplex PCR, and its TCRdb copy is limited to in-frame clones, with some not included. This sample has under 200,000 clones, with approximately 80% found just once. About this clone itself: No antigen is known for it.

The sequence derives from a woman aged 25 to 45 in good health and CMV-seropositive. This chain uses TRBV11-2 with TRBJ2-7; D unresolved. Material: PBMCs. This CDR3 is CASSLVGFNEQYF. CDR3 coding DNA: TGTGCCAGCAGCTTAGTGGGCTTCAACGAGCAGTACTTC.